The T cell receptor (beta chain) under discussion was sequenced for a study of shared clonotypes between healthy human individuals. Study-level information: Donors consisted of two women and three men between 18 and 49.

A word on this clone: The antigen remains undetermined.

Approximately 270 ng DNA, roughly 30,000 T cell genomes, went into unsorted PBMC replicate PCRs. Source study methods: For the immunoSEQ data, sequences were junction-only without quality scores, so filtering differed. Profiled with immunoSEQ multiplex PCR; TCRdb holds only in-frame clones, not every one. D and trimming were read from the DNA, whereas the V and J calls and clone size are those reported in that table. The table lists fewer than 600,000 clones, about 74% of them singletons, with more than 10% in the top ten. Study results and caveats: Clonotype sharing across donors was expected to vary with sequencing depth.

Trimming took off 0 bases at V and 4 bases at J, with 9 bases between the two ends. Germline assignment: CDR1 SGHNT and CDR2 YYREEE (reference sequence). This CDR3 contains 14 residues. The TCR comes from a woman aged 40 to 50 in good health. Some clones in this sample may be carry-over from other donors' samples. The chain joins TRBV5-4 to TRBJ2-3, with D possibly being TRBD2 (6 bases). The sequenced sample was PBMCs. The CDR3: CASSLAGAADTQYF. The CDR3, as DNA: TGTGCCAGCAGCTTGGCGGGAGCTGCAGATACGCAGTATTTT.